Listed below are T cell receptor beta chains from one sample, sequenced in a study of blood T cells in healthy people across ages. Each CDR3 protein gets one entry after TCRdb re-called the 5' RACE reads with MiXCR. This table has about 800,000 distinct CDR3 sequences, less than 60% appearing once. Sequencing used blood. The source is a man aged 80 or over in good health. CDR3s include the opening cysteine and the closing phenylalanine or tryptophan. Size values are once, few and many counts, or a class for expanded clones, and some rows have none.

>TRBV20-1|many
CSARGGLAGGSSYNEQFF
>TRBV7-2|many
CASSLSGGSYEQYF
>TRBV29-1|NA
CSVMGLAGESSTDTQYF
>TRBV20-1|NA
CSANSLTDTQYF
>TRBV5-1|NA
CASSLARRAGDTQYF
>TRBV7-9|NA
CASSLAGAGNTIYF
>TRBV7-9|NA
CANSPGLRRETQYF
>TRBV11-1|NA
CASSFDLRKQYF
>TRBV7-2|many
CASSLGGRAGNEQFF
>TRBV6-6|NA
CASSLPGGVNEQYF
>TRBV7-2|NA
CASSPGTSGREQYF
>TRBV6-2/TRBV6-3|few
CASSRATGPITDTQYF
>TRBV7-2|NA
CASTPTRGVGGANVLTF
>TRBV7-2|NA
CASSLGTRGPYEQYF
>TRBV27|NA
CASSSGETQGNYGYTF
>TRBV2|few
CASRGQGNSNQPQHF
>TRBV18|NA
CASSPTADSSYEQYF
>TRBV7-2|NA
CASSPGVQRRGDEQYF
>TRBV10-3|NA
CAISSDRGRPGANVLTF
>TRBV7-8|NA
CASTQRGHFEQYF
>TRBV7-8|few
CASSSRTDYEQYF
>TRBV6-2/TRBV6-3|NA
CASSYSPGLAVSGNEQFF
>TRBV10-3|few
CAISDIDRVGGKLFF
>TRBV3-1|few
CASSHQRGSYNEQFF
>TRBV7-2|NA
CASSLNPSRDRVGSYEQYF
>TRBV7-2|few
CASSRSDRGPTDTQYF
>TRBV29-1|once
CSVGLADYEQFF
>TRBV6-6|few
CASSYQRDSQETQYF
>TRBV5-5|once
CASSLGLGLANSYNEQYF
>TRBV7-3|NA
CASSRTSGGIYNEQFF
>TRBV27|NA
CASSFSPVYRANTGELFF
>TRBV12-3/TRBV12-4|NA
CASSLNGGYTF
>TRBV7-2|NA
CASRAGQGYQETQYF
>TRBV28|NA
CASSREGSIHYEQYF
>TRBV4-1|NA
CASSFGGVGTYEQYF